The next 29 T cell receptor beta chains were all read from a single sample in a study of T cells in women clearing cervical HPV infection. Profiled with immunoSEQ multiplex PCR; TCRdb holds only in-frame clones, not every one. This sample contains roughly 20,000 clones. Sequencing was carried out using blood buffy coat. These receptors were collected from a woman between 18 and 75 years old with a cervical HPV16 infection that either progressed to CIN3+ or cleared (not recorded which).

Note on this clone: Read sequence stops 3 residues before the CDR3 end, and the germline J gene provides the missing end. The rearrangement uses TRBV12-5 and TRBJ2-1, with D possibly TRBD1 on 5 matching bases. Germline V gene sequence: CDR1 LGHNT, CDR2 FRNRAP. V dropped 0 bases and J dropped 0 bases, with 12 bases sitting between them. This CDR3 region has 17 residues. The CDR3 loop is CASGLVRTRSSYNEQFF. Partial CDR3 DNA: TGTGCTAGTGGTTTGGTAAGGACAAGGAGCTCCTACAATGAG.

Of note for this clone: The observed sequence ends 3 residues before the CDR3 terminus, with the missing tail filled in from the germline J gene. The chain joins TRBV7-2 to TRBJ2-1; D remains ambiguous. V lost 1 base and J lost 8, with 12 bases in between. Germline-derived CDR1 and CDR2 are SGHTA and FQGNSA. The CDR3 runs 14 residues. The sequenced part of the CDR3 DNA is TGTGCCAGCAGCTTAGAGGCCTTCCGGGATGAG. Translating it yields CASSLEAFRDE. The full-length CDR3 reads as CASSLEAFRDEQFF.

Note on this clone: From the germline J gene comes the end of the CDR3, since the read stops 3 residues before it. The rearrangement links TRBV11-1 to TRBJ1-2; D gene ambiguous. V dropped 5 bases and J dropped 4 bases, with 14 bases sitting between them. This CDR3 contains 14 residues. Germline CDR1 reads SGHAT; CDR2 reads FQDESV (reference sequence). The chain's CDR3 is CASSPRLRAYGYTF. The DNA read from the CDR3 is TGTGCCAGCAGCCCGCGGCTTCGTGCCTATGGC.

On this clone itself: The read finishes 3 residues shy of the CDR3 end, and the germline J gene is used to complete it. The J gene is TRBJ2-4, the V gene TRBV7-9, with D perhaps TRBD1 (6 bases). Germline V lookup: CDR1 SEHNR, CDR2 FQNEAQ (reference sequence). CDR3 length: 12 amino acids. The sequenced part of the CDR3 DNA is TGTGCCAGCCGACGGACAGTCTATGGT. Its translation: CASRRTVYG. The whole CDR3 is CASRRTVYGQYF.

The sequenced CDR3 bases are TGTGCCAGCAGGGGAACTAGAGCGAACACCGGGGAG. It is translated as CASRGTRANTGE. The whole CDR3 region reads CASRGTRANTGELFF. J is TRBJ2-2 and V is TRBV7-2; D is possibly TRBD2 (5 bases). The observed sequence ends 3 residues before the CDR3 terminus, with the missing tail filled in from the germline J gene. This CDR3 spans 15 amino acids. CDR1 is SGHTA and CDR2 is FQGNSA in the germline V gene. Trimming stripped 6 bases from V and 0 bases from J, with 11 bases between.

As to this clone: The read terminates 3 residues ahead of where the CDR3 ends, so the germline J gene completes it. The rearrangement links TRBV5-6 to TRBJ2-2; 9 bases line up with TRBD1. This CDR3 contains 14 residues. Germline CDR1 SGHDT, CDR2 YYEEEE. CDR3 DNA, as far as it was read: TGTGCCAGCAGTTCGGACAGGGGAAGGGGAAAG. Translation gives CASSSDRGRGK. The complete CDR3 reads CASSSDRGRGKLFF.

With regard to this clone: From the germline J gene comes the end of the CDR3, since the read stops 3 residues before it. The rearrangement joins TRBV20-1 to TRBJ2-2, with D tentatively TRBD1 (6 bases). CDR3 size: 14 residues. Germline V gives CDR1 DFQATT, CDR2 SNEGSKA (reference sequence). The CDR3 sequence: CSARVGGSGEKLFF. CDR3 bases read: TGCAGTGCTAGAGTAGGGGGTAGTGGTGAAAAG.

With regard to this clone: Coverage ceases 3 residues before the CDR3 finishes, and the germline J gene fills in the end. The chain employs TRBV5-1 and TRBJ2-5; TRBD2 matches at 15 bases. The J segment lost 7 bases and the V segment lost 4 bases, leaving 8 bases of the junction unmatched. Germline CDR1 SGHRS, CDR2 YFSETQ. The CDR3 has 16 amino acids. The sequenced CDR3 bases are TGCGCCAGCAGCGCTGGGACTAGCGGGGGGCCGGGGACC. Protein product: CASSAGTSGGPGT. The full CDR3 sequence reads CASSAGTSGGPGTQYF.

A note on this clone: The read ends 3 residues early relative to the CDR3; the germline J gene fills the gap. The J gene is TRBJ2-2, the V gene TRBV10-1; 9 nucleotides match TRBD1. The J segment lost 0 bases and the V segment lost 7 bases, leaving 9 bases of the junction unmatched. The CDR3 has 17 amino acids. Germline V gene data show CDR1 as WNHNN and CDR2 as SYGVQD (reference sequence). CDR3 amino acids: CASTDRGTGTNTGELFF. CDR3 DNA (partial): TGCGCCAGCACCGATCGTGGGACAGGGACGAACACCGGGGAG.

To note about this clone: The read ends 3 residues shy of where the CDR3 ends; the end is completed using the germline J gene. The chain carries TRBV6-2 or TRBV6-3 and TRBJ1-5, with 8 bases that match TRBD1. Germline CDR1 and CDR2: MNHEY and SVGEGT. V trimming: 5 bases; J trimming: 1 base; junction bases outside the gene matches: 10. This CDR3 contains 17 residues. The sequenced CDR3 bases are TGTGCCAGCAGTCTCAGGGACAGGAGGCGGAGCAATCAGCCC. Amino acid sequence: CASSLRDRRRSNQP. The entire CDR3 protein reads CASSLRDRRRSNQPQHF.

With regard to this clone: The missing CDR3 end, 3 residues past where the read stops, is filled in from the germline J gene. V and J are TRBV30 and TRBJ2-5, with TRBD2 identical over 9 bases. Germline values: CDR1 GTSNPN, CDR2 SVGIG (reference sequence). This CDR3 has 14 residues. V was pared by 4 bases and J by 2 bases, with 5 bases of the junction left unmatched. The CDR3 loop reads CAWNVAGGQETQYF. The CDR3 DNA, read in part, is TGTGCCTGGAATGTGGCGGGGGGGCAAGAGACC.

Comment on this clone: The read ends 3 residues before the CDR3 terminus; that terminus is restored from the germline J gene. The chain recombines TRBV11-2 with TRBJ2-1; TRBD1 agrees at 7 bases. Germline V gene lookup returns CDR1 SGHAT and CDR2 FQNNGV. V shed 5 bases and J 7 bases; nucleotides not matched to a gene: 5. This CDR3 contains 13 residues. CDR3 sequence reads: CASSRDRVNEQFF. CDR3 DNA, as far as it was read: TGTGCCAGCAGCCGAGACAGGGTGAATGAG.

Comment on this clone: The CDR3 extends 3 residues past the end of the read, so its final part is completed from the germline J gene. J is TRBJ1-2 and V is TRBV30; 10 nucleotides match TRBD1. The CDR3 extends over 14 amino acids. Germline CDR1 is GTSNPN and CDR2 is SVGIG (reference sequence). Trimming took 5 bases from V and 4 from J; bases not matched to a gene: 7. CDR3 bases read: TGTGCCTGGGTCCGACAGGGGGCGGTCTATGGC. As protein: CAWVRQGAVYG. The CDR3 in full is CAWVRQGAVYGYTF. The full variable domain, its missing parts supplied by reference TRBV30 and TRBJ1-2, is SQTIHQWPATLVQPVGSPLSLECTVEGTSNPNLYWYRQAAGRGLQLLFYSVGIGQISSEVPQNLSASRPQDRQFILSSKKLLLSDSGFYLCAWVRQGAVYGYTFGSGTRLTVV.

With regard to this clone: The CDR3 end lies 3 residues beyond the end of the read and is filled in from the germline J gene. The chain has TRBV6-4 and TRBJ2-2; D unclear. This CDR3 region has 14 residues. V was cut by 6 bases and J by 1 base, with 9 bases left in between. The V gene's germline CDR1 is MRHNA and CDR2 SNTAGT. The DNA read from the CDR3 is TGTGCCAGCAGCGTCACGGGGAACACCGGGGAG. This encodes CASSVTGNTGE. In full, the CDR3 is CASSVTGNTGELFF.

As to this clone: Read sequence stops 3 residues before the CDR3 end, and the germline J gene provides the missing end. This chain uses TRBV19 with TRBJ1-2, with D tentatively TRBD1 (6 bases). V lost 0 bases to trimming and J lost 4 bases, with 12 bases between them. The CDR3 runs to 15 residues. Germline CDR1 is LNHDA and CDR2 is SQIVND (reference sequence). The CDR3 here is CASSIDGGTSYGYTF. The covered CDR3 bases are TGTGCCAGTAGTATAGATGGGGGCACCTCCTATGGC.

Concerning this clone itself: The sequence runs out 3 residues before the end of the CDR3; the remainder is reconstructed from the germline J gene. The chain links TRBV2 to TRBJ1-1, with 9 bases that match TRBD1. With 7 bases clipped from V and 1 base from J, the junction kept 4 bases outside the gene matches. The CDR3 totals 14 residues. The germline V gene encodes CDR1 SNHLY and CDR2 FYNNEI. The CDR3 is CASTGQGRNTEAFF. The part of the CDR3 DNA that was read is TGTGCCAGCACTGGACAGGGGAGGAACACTGAA.

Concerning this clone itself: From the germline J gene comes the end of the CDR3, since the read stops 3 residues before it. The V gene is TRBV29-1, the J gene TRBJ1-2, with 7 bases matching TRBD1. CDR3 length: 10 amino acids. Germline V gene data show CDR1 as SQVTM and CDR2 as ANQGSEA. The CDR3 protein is CSARGIGYTF. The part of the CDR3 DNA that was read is TGCAGCGCCAGGGGGATCGGC.

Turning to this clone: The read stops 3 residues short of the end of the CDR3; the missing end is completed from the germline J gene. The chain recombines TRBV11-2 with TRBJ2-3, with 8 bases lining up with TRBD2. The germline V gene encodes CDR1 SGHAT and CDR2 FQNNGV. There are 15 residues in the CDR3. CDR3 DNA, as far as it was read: TGTGCCAGCAGCTTATCCGGACTAGCTCTGGAGACG. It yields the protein CASSLSGLALET. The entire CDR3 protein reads CASSLSGLALETQYF.

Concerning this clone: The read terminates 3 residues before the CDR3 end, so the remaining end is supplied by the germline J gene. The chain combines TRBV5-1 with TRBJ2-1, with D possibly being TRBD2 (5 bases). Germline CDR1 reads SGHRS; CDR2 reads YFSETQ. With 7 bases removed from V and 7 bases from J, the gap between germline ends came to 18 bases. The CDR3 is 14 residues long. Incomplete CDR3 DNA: TGCGCCAGCCGCTCGGGGAAAGGGTTGAATGAG. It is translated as CASRSGKGLNE. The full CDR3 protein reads CASRSGKGLNEQFF.

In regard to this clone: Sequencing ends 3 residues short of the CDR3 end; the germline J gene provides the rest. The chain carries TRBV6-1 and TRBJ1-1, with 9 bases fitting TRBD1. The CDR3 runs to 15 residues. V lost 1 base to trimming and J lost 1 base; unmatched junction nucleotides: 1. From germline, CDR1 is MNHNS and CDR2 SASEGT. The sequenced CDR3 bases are TGTGCCAGCAGTGAAGAGGGACAGGGGAACACTGAA. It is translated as CASSEEGQGNTE. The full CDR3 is CASSEEGQGNTEAFF.

The CDR3 DNA, read in part, is TGTGCCAGCAGTTACACGGTAGCGGGGGGGCGGAGTGAG. Residues: CASSYTVAGGRSE. From start to end, the CDR3 is CASSYTVAGGRSEQFF. J is TRBJ2-1 and V is TRBV6-2 or TRBV6-3; the match to TRBD2 covers 11 bases. The CDR3 end lies 3 residues beyond the end of the read and is filled in from the germline J gene. The CDR3 totals 16 residues. V lost 2 bases to trimming and J lost 9 bases; unmatched junction nucleotides: 9. Germline CDR1 reads MNHEY; CDR2 reads SVGEGT.

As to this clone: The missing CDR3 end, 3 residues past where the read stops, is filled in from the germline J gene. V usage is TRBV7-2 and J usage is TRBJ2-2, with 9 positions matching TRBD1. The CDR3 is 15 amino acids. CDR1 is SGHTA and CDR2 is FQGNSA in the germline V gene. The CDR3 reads CASSLGDRDFEKLFF. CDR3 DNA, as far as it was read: TGTGCCAGCAGCTTGGGGGACAGGGACTTTGAAAAG.

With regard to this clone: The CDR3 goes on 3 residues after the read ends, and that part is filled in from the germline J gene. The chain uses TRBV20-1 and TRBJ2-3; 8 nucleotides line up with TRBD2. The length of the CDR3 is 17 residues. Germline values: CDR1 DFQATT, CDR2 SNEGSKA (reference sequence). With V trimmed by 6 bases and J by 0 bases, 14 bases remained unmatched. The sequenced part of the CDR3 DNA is TGCAGTGCCCCAACGCCCACTAGCGGCTCTAGCACAGATACG. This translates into CSAPTPTSGSSTDT. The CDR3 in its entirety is CSAPTPTSGSSTDTQYF.

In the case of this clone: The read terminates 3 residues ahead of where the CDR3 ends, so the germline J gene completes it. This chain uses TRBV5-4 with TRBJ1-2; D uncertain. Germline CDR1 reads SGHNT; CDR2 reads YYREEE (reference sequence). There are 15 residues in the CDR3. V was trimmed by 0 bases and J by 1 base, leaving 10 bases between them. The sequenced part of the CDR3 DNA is TGTGCCAGCAGCTTGGATAGCCTTAGTAACTATGGC. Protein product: CASSLDSLSNYG. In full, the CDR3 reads CASSLDSLSNYGYTF.

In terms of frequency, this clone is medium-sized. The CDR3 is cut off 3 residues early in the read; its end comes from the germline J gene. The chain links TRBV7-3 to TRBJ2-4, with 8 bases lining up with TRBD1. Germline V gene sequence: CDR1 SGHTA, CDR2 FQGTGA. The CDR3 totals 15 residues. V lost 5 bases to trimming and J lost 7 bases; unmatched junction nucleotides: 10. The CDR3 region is CASSRPGQGVNIQYF. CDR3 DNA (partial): TGTGCCAGCAGCCGCCCTGGACAGGGAGTGAACATT.

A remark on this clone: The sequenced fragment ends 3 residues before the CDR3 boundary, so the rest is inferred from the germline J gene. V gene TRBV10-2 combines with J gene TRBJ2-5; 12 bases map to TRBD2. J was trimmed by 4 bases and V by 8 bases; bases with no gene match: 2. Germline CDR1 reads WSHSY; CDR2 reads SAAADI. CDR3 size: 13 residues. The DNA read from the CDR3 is TGCGCCAGCTTACTAGCGGGGGGAGAGACC. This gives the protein CASLLAGGET. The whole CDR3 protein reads CASLLAGGETQYF.

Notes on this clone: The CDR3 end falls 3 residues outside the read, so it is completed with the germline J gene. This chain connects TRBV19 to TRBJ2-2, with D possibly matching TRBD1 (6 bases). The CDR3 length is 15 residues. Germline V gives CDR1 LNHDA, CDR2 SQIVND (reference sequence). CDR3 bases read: TGTGCCAGTAGTATAGCCCCAGGGGCATTTCGACCG. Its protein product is CASSIAPGAFRP. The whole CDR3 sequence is CASSIAPGAFRPLFF. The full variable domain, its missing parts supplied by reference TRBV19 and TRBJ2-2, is DGGITQSPKYLFRKEGQNVTLSCEQNLNHDAMYWYRQDPGQGLRLIYYSQIVNDFQKGDIAEGYSVSREKKESFPLTVTSAQKNPTAFYLCASSIAPGAFRPLFFGEGSRLTVL.

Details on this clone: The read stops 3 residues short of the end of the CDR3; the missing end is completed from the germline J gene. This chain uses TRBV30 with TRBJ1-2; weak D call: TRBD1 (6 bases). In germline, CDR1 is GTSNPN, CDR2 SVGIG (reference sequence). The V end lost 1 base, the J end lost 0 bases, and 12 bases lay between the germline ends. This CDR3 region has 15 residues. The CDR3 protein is CAWSGRTASNYGYTF. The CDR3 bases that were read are TGTGCCTGGAGTGGTAGGACAGCTTCTAACTATGGC. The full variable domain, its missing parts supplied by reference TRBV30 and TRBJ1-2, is SQTIHQWPATLVQPVGSPLSLECTVEGTSNPNLYWYRQAAGRGLQLLFYSVGIGQISSEVPQNLSASRPQDRQFILSSKKLLLSDSGFYLCAWSGRTASNYGYTFGSGTRLTVV.

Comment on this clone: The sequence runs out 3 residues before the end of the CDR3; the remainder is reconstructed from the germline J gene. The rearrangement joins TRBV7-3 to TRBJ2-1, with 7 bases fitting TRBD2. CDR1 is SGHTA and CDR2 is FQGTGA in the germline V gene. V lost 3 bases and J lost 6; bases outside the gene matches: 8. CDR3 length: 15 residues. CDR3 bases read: TGTGCCAGCAGCTTCCCCGGGGGAGGGGCCAATGAG. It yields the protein CASSFPGGGANE. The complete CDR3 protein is CASSFPGGGANEQFF.